Following are 17 T cell receptor beta chains from one sample sequenced in a study of Ad26.COV2.S vaccination and SARS-CoV-2 variants. As to treatment: 15 to 20 received Ad26.COV2.S at low or high dose, single or two shots; 5 received placebo; per-sample allocation not given. Day 63 after the first vaccine or placebo injection was the time point for sampling. Some clones are missing from TCRdb's copy, which holds only in-frame ones; the method was immunoSEQ multiplex PCR. The data hold a few hundred thousand clones, with around 87% observed a single time. Sample: peripheral blood, taken in a trial of Ad26.COV2.S vaccine versus placebo. The receptor source for this set is a person aged 18-60 years who received the Ad26.COV2.S COVID-19 vaccine or a placebo.

This clone appeared a single time. The chain uses TRBV4-1 and TRBJ1-1, with D uncertain. Trimming removed 0 bases from V and 0 bases from J, with 8 bases in between. The CDR3 loop spans 15 amino acids. Germline V lookup: CDR1 MGHRA, CDR2 YSYEKL. CDR3 coding DNA: TGCGCCAGCAGCCAAGAGGTCCGGTTGAACACTGAAGCTTTCTTT. It is translated as CASSQEVRLNTEAFF.

The CDR3 DNA is TGTGCCAGCAGCGTAGGAGGGGGAGTTGAGCAGTTCTTC. Encoded protein: CASSVGGGVEQFF. V is TRBV9 and J is TRBJ2-1; perhaps TRBD1 as D (6 bases). V was pared by 0 bases and J by 9 bases, with 10 bases between. The V gene's germline CDR1 is SGDLS and CDR2 YYNGEE. The length of the CDR3 is 13 residues. Using reference TRBV9 and TRBJ2-1 for the parts outside the CDR3, the full variable domain is DSGVTQTPKHLITATGQRVTLRCSPRSGDLSVYWYQQSLDQGLQFLIQYYNGEERAKGNILERFSAQQFPDLHSELNLSSLELGDSALYFCASSVGGGVEQFFGPGTRLTVL.

The chain couples TRBV10-2 to TRBJ1-5; 8 bases are shared with TRBD1. The CDR3 consists of 17 residues. The germline CDR1 and CDR2 sequences are WSHSY and SAAADI. V gave up 6 bases and J gave up 1 base; unmatched junction bases: 11. The CDR3 nucleotides are TGCGCCAGCAGAGTCTCAGGGGGCTCGGGGAGCAATCAGCCCCAGCATTTT. Translated: CASRVSGGSGSNQPQHF.

The V gene is TRBV9, the J gene TRBJ2-2; D is unclear. The germline gives CDR1 SGDLS, CDR2 YYNGEE. This CDR3 has 14 amino acids. Trimming removed 0 bases from V and 3 bases from J, with 6 bases in between. The CDR3 DNA reads TGTGCCAGCAGCGTAGCAGGAGACACCGGGGAGCTGTTTTTT. It is translated as CASSVAGDTGELFF.

This chain joins TRBV9 and TRBJ1-4; no clear D gene. CDR1 and CDR2 (germline): SGDLS, YYNGEE. This CDR3 has 13 residues. V was clipped by 5 bases and J by 0 bases, with 5 bases between them. The CDR3 sequence: CASSSSTNEKLFF. For the CDR3, the DNA is TGTGCCAGCAGTAGCTCAACTAATGAAAAACTGTTTTTT. Supplemented by reference TRBV9 and TRBJ1-4, the full variable domain reads DSGVTQTPKHLITATGQRVTLRCSPRSGDLSVYWYQQSLDQGLQFLIQYYNGEERAKGNILERFSAQQFPDLHSELNLSSLELGDSALYFCASSSSTNEKLFFGSGTQLSVL.

The rearrangement joins TRBV4-2 to TRBJ2-2; D tentatively reads TRBD1 or TRBD2 (6 bases each). The CDR3 length is 17 residues. V lost 1 base and J 6 bases, leaving 18 bases between the germline ends. Germline loops: CDR1 LGHNA, CDR2 YNFKEQ. The CDR3 reads CASSQVAEGDDSGELFF. The DNA for the CDR3 is TGTGCCAGCAGCCAAGTGGCGGAGGGGGATGACTCCGGGGAGCTGTTTTTT.

The V call is TRBV25-1, the J call TRBJ2-2; perhaps D is TRBD1 or TRBD2 (5 bases each). Trimming took 3 bases from V and 1 from J, leaving 15 bases between them. Germline CDR1 and CDR2: MGHDK and SYGVNS. This CDR3 region has 17 residues. The chain's CDR3 is CASSEFHGTGNTGELFF. As DNA, the CDR3 is TGTGCCAGCAGTGAGTTTCACGGGACGGGGAACACCGGGGAGCTGTTTTTT.

This clone was found a few times. The rearrangement joins TRBV5-6 to TRBJ1-6, with D maybe TRBD1 (5 bases). The germline gives CDR1 SGHDT, CDR2 YYEEEE. This CDR3 has 13 residues. V was cut by 0 bases and J by 8 bases, with 6 bases left in between. CDR3 sequence (DNA): TGTGCCAGCAGCTTGGGACAGTATTCACCCCTCCACTTT. Translating gives CASSLGQYSPLHF.

This chain links TRBV7-6 with TRBJ2-2; D remains unclear. CDR3 length: 16 residues. Trimming removed 1 base at V and 1 base at J, with 10 bases between. CDR1 is SGHVS and CDR2 is FNYEAQ in the germline V gene. In DNA, the CDR3 is TGTGCCAGCAGCTTAGGTGGTCTCCTGAACACCGGGGAGCTGTTTTTT. Its translation: CASSLGGLLNTGELFF.

J is TRBJ1-2 and V is TRBV10-2; TRBD1 might be the D (5 bases). The CDR3 extends over 15 amino acids. Germline lookup yields CDR1 WSHSY and CDR2 SAAADI. V was pared by 2 bases and J by 3 bases, with 13 bases between. The CDR3 protein is CASSEDSTSYYGYTF. Written as DNA, the CDR3 is TGCGCCAGCAGTGAGGACAGCACCAGTTACTATGGCTACACCTTC.

This clone was seen a single time. Other DNA sequences within the sample encode an identical CDR3. This chain links TRBV13 with TRBJ2-1; D ambiguous. Germline lookup yields CDR1 PRHDT and CDR2 FYEKMQ (reference sequence). The CDR3 loop spans 13 amino acids. V lost 5 bases and J lost 1, with 6 bases in between. DNA for the CDR3: TGTGCCAGCAGCCTGGGGTCCTACAATGAGCAGTTCTTC. Translation gives CASSLGSYNEQFF.

On this clone: Other nucleotide sequences from this sample produce the same CDR3. This chain connects TRBV21-1 to TRBJ2-7; the table's D call, TRBD1, was not checked against the DNA. TRBV21-1 is assigned pseudogene status. The CDR3 sequence is 14 residues long. The CDR3 is CASSLRTGNYEQYF. CDR3 DNA sequence: TGTGCCAGCAGCCTTCGGACAGGGAACTACGAGCAGTACTTC.

This chain connects TRBV12-5 to TRBJ2-5; no firm D call. Germline CDR1 is LGHNT and CDR2 is FRNRAP. The CDR3 is 15 amino acids. V was clipped by 6 bases and J by 2 bases, with 16 bases between them. CDR3 amino acids: CASGRNNPLQETQYF. The DNA of the CDR3 is TGTGCTAGTGGGAGGAATAACCCCCTACAAGAGACCCAGTACTTC.

The chain couples TRBV11-3 to TRBJ2-7; TRBD2 might be the D (5 bases). CDR1 SGHNT and CDR2 YENEEA come from the germline V gene. The length of the CDR3 is 14 residues. Trimming cost V 0 bases and J 0 bases, with 6 bases left between them. CDR3 protein: CASSLDGSSYEQYF. The CDR3 DNA reads as TGTGCCAGCAGCTTAGATGGGAGCTCCTACGAGCAGTACTTC.

This chain connects TRBV7-3 to TRBJ2-2; D unresolved. CDR1 and CDR2 from the germline V gene are SGHTA and FQGTGA. The CDR3 consists of 15 residues. V lost 4 bases, J lost 7 bases, and 16 bases lay in between. The CDR3 nucleotides are TGTGCCAGCAGCTCCCCCGTGATTTCGGGCGGGGAGCTGTTTTTT. Amino acids: CASSSPVISGGELFF.

The rearrangement links TRBV20-1 to TRBJ1-2; D remains ambiguous. Germline V gives CDR1 DFQATT, CDR2 SNEGSKA (reference sequence). V lost 6 bases to trimming and J lost 8 bases, with 10 bases between them. This CDR3 spans 10 amino acids. The CDR3 coding sequence is TGCAGTGCCCCCGAGAGAGGCTACACCTTC. It specifies CSAPERGYTF.

The chain recombines TRBV2 with TRBJ2-5, with 7 bases that match TRBD1. The CDR3 contains 15 residues. After removal of 3 bases from V and 5 bases from J, the junction contained 9 bases not matched to a gene. Germline values: CDR1 SNHLY, CDR2 FYNNEI. CDR3 loop: CASSEGDRGRETQYF. The CDR3, as DNA: TGTGCCAGCAGTGAGGGGGACAGAGGCAGGGAGACCCAGTACTTC.